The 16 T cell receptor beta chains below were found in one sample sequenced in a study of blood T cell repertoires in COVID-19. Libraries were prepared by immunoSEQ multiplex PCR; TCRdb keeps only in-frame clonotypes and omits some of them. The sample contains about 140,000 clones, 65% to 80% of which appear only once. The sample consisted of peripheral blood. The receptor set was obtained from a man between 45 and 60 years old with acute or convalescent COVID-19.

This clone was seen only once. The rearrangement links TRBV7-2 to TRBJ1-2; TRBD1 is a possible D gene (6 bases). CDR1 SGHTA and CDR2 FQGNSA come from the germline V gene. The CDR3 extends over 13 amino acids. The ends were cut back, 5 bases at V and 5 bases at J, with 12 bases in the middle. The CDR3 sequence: CASSPTGKYGYTF. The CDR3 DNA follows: TGTGCCAGCAGCCCGACAGGAAAATATGGCTACACCTTC.

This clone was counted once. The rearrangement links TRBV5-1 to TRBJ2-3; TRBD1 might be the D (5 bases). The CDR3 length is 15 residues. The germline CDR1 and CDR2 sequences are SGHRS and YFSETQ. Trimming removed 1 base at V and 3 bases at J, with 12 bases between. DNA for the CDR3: TGCGCCAGCAGCTTGAGGCCAGGGTGGACAGATACGCAGTATTTT. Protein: CASSLRPGWTDTQYF.

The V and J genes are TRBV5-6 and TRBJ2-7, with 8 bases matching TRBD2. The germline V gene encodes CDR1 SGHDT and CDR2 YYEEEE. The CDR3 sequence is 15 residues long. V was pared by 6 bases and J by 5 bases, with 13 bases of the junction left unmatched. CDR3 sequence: CASTPSGGASHEQYF. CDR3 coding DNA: TGTGCCAGCACCCCATCGGGGGGGGCCAGCCACGAGCAGTACTTC. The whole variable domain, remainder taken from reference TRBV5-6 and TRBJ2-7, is DAGVTQSPTHLIKTRGQQVTLRCSPKSGHDTVSWYQQALGQGPQFIFQYYEEEERQRGNFPDRFSGHQFPNYSSELNVNALLLGDSALYLCASTPSGGASHEQYFGPGTRLTVT.

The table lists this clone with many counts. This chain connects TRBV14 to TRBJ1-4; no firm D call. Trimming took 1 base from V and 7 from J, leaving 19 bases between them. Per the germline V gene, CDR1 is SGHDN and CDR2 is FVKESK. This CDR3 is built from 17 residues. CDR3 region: CASSQGGARRMGEKLFF. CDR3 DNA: TGTGCCAGCAGCCAAGGTGGAGCTCGTCGGATGGGTGAAAAACTGTTTTTT.

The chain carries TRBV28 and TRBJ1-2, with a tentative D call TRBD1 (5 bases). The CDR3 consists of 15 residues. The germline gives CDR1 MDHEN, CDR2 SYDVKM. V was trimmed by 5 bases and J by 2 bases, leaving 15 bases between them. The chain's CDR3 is CASSPRTPGNYGYTF. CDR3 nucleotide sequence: TGTGCCAGCAGTCCCCGGACACCCGGAAACTATGGCTACACCTTC.

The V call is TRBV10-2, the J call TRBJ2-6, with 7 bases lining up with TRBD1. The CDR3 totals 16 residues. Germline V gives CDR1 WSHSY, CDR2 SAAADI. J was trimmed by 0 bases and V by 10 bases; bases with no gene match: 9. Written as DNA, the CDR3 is TGCGCCAACGACAGGGTACGATGCTCTGGGGCCAACGTCCTGACTTTC. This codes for CANDRVRCSGANVLTF.

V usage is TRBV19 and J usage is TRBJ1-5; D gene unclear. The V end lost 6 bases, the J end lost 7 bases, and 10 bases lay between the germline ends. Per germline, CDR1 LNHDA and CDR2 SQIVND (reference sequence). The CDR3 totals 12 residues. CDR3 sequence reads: CASRRADQPQHF. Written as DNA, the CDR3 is TGTGCCAGTAGGAGGGCAGACCAGCCCCAGCATTTT.

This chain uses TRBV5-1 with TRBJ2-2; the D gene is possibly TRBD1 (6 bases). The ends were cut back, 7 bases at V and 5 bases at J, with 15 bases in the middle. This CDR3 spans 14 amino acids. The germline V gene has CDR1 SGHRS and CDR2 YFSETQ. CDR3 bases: TGCGCCAGCGTACAGGGATCGGCGACCGGGGAGCTGTTTTTT. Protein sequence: CASVQGSATGELFF.

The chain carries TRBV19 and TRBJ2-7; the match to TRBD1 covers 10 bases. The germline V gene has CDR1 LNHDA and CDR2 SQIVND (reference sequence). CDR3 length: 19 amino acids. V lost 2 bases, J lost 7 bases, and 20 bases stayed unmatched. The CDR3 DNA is TGTGCCAGTAGTATAAGACGGGTGGGGACAGGGGTCGCCGGTGGAGAGCAGTACTTC. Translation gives CASSIRRVGTGVAGGEQYF.

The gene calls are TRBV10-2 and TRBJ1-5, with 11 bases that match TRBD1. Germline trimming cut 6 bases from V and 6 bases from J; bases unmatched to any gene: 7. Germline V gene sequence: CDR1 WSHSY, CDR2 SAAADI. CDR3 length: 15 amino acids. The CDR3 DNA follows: TGCGCCAGCAGGCCGGGACAGGGGGACGGTCAGCCCCAGCATTTT. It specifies CASRPGQGDGQPQHF.

The CDR3 DNA sequence: TGTGCCATCAGCCCAGGGTTAGGGGAGCCCCAGCATTTT. Translated, it gives CAISPGLGEPQHF. This sequence joins TRBV10-3 and TRBJ1-5, with D perhaps TRBD1 (5 bases). Trimming took off 6 bases at V and 8 bases at J, with 14 bases between the two ends. This CDR3 region has 13 residues. Germline assignment: CDR1 ENHRY and CDR2 SYGVKD.

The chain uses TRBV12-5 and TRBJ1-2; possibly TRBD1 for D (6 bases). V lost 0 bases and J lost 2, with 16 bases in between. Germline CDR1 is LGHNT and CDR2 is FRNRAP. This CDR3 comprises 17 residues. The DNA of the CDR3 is TGTGCTAGTGGTTTGGTACCGGGGGGCGGTTGGAACTATGGCTACACCTTC. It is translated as CASGLVPGGGWNYGYTF.

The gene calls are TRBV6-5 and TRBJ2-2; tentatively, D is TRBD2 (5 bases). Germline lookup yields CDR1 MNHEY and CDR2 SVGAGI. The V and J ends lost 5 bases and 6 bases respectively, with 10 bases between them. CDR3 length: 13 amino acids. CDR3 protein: CASSTLGAGELFF. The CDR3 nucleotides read TGTGCCAGCAGTACCCTCGGGGCCGGGGAGCTGTTTTTT.

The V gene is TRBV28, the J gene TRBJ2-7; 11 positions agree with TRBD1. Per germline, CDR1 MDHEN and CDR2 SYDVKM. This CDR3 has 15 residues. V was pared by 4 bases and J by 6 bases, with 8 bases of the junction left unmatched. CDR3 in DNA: TGTGCCAGCAGTTCAGGGACAGGGGGGCTGGGCGAGCAGTACGTC. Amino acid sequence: CASSSGTGGLGEQYV.

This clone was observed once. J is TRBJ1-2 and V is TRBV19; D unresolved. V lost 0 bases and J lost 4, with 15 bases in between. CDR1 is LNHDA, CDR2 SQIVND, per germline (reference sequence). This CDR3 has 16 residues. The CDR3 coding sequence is TGTGCCAGTAGTATAGATCCGTCCAGTTCAAGCTATGGCTACACCTTC. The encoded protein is CASSIDPSSSSYGYTF. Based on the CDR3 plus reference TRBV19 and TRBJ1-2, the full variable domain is DGGITQSPKYLFRKEGQNVTLSCEQNLNHDAMYWYRQDPGQGLRLIYYSQIVNDFQKGDIAEGYSVSREKKESFPLTVTSAQKNPTAFYLCASSIDPSSSSYGYTFGSGTRLTVV.

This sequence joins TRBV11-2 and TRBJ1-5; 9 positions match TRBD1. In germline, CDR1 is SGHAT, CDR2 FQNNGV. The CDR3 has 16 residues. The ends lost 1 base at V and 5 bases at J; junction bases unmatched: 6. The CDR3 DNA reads TGTGCCAGCAGCTTAGGGCGTACAGGGGGCGATCAGCCCCAGCATTTT. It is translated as CASSLGRTGGDQPQHF.